The 8 T cell receptor beta chains reported below all come from one sample, sequenced in a study of T cell repertoires in cytomegalovirus infection. A single record per CDR3 protein comes from TCRdb applying MiXCR to the reads. The sample has 250,000 to 300,000 distinct CDR3 sequences, about 26% seen once; the top ten hold roughly 13%. Sequencing used PBMCs. The receptors come from a human donor in good health (CMV status not recorded). Some clones in this sample may be carry-over from other donors' samples.

The CDR3 DNA is TGCAGCGTTGGACCCCCCGGGAGGGGCAACAATGAGCAGTTCTTC. Encoded protein: CSVGPPGRGNNEQFF. The gene calls are TRBV29-1 and TRBJ2-1; 8 bases line up with TRBD2. V gave up 4 bases and J gave up 5 bases; unmatched junction bases: 10. The V gene's germline CDR1 is SQVTM and CDR2 ANQGSEA. The CDR3 covers 15 residues.

This clonotype was counted between two and nine times. The chain recombines TRBV11-2 with TRBJ2-1; TRBD2 aligns across 11 bases. Trimming took 4 bases from V and 7 from J; bases not matched to a gene: 9. This CDR3 is built from 16 residues. The germline V gene has CDR1 SGHAT and CDR2 FQNNGV. The CDR3 loop is CASSWRLAGGRNEQFF. The CDR3 region has the DNA TGTGCCAGCAGCTGGCGGTTAGCGGGGGGGCGAAATGAGCAGTTCTTC.

J is TRBJ2-5 and V is TRBV30; D perhaps matches TRBD2 (5 bases). The germline gives CDR1 GTSNPN, CDR2 SVGIG (reference sequence). CDR3 length equals 13 residues. Trimming pared 5 bases from V and 5 bases from J, leaving 15 bases between. DNA for the CDR3: TGTGCCTGGTCAAAGAGGGCAATGGAGACCCAGTACTTC. Translating gives CAWSKRAMETQYF.

This clonotype was recorded a few times. The J gene is TRBJ2-7, the V gene TRBV19; TRBD1 aligns across 11 bases. Germline-derived CDR1 and CDR2 are LNHDA and SQIVND (reference sequence). The ends lost 4 bases at V and 5 bases at J; junction bases unmatched: 4. This CDR3 spans 14 amino acids. The CDR3 nucleotides read TGTGCCAGTAGTACCCCGGGACAGGGGGACGAGCAGTACTTC. This gives the protein CASSTPGQGDEQYF.

As regards this clonotype: A read error may produce the germline difference seen at one junction end. The V call is TRBV20-1, the J call TRBJ2-7; unclear D gene. The CDR3 has 11 residues. Per the germline V gene, CDR1 is DFQATT and CDR2 is SNEGSKA (reference sequence). The CDR3: CSARDIPDASF. In DNA form, the CDR3 reads TGCAGTGCTAGAGATATTCCAGACGCATCCTTC.

This chain links TRBV6-6 with TRBJ1-2; D gene unclear. The CDR3 contains 15 residues. The germline V gene encodes CDR1 MNHNY and CDR2 SVGAGI (reference sequence). V shed 6 bases and J shed 2 bases, with 16 bases lying between them. CDR3 loop: CASRSQSFDNYGYTF. CDR3 sequence (DNA): TGTGCCAGCAGATCCCAATCATTCGACAACTATGGCTACACCTTC.

This clonotype turned up a few times. The CDR3 bases are TGCAGTGCTCGACCCCCAAGCTCTGGGGCCAACGTCCTGACTTTC. This translates into CSARPPSSGANVLTF. V gene TRBV20-1 combines with J gene TRBJ2-6; D gene unclear. The ends were cut back, 5 bases at V and 0 bases at J, with 11 bases in the middle. Germline V gene data show CDR1 as DFQATT and CDR2 as SNEGSKA (reference sequence). This CDR3 region has 15 residues.

V usage is TRBV19 and J usage is TRBJ1-1; the match to TRBD1 covers 8 bases. The V gene's germline CDR1 is LNHDA and CDR2 SQIVND (reference sequence). This CDR3 is 13 amino acids long. The trim removed 6 bases at V and 4 bases at J, leaving 4 bases unmatched. Here the CDR3 reads CASRPDRGTEAFF. CDR3 in DNA: TGTGCCAGTAGACCCGACAGGGGCACTGAAGCTTTCTTT.